This TCR beta chain emerged from a study of T cell repertoires in cytomegalovirus infection. Study as a whole: In public TCR beta signatures, there were indications of both CMV infection and matching HLA type. The study's findings and limits: Accumulated public TCR beta family frequency recognized individuals carrying CMV together with the relevant HLA.

In this sample, this clonotype turned up many times. What it recognizes is unknown. TCRdb reprocessed the reads via MiXCR and lists one record per CDR3 protein. Found here are about 490,000 distinct CDR3 sequences, about 11% of them singletons; the top ten hold about 9.4%. Germline CDR1 reads MNHEY; CDR2 reads SVGAGI. The CDR3 has 14 amino acids. Between the trimmed V and J ends, which lost 0 bases and 6 bases, there was a span of 9 bases. V gene TRBV6-5 combines with J gene TRBJ1-5, with D uncertain. Sequencing input: PBMCs. The receptor was derived from a human donor in good health (CMV status not recorded). Some clones in this sample may be carry-over from other donors' samples. The CDR3 loop is CASSYSEGFQPQHF. CDR3 DNA: TGTGCCAGCAGTTACTCAGAAGGGTTTCAGCCCCAGCATTTT.